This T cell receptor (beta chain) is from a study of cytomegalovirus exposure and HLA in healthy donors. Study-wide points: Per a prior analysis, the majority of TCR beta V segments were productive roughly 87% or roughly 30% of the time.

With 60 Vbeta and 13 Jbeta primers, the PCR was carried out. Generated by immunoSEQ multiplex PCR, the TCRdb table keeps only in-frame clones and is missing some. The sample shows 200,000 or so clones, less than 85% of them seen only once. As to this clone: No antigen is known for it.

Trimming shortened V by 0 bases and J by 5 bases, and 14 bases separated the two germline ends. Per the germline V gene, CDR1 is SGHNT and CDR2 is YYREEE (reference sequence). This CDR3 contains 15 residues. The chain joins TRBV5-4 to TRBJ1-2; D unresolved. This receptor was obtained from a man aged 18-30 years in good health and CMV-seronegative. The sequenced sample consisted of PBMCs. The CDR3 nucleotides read TGTGCCAGCAGCTTGGGGTCCAGCACGGGATATGGCTACACCTTC. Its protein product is CASSLGSSTGYGYTF.